The 7 T cell receptor beta chains reported below all come from one sample, sequenced in a study of blood T cell repertoires in COVID-19. Generated by immunoSEQ multiplex PCR, the TCRdb table keeps only in-frame clones and is missing some. Found here are some 340,000 clones, more than 85% of them singletons; the top ten hold around 3.9%. Sequenced material: PBMCs or T cells enriched from blood (not recorded which). Receptors originate from a woman aged 25 to 39 who had been exposed to COVID-19.

V and J are TRBV6-6 and TRBJ2-3, with D tentatively TRBD2 (6 bases). The CDR3 contains 20 residues. V was clipped by 6 bases and J by 4 bases, with 32 bases between them. Germline V gives CDR1 MNHNY, CDR2 SVGAGI (reference sequence). The CDR3 coding sequence is TGTGCCAGCAGCCCCCTCGCTGCTTACTCGGAAGCGGGTTGGGCAGATACGCAGTATTTT. Its protein product is CASSPLAAYSEAGWADTQYF.

Only one count was recorded for this clone. V is TRBV7-8 and J is TRBJ1-2; no clear D gene. CDR1 is SGHVS, CDR2 FQNEAQ, per germline. Between the trimmed V and J ends, which lost 1 base and 8 bases, there was a span of 11 bases. This CDR3 has 13 amino acids. Here the CDR3 DNA reads TGTGCCAGCAGCTTAGTACCGGGGAGAGGCTACACCTTC. This gives the protein CASSLVPGRGYTF.

Only one count was recorded for this clone. The chain joins TRBV4-1 to TRBJ1-5; unclear D gene. The CDR3 covers 15 residues. The V end was cut by 1 base, the J end by 6 bases, with 13 bases between. Germline V gene data show CDR1 as MGHRA and CDR2 as YSYEKL. The CDR3 DNA reads TGCGCCAGCAGCCAAGGGGCCCCAGAAAGTCAGCCCCAGCATTTT. Translating it yields CASSQGAPESQPQHF.

The V call is TRBV12-5, the J call TRBJ1-3; 9 nucleotides align to TRBD1. CDR1 and CDR2 from the germline V gene are LGHNT and FRNRAP. The CDR3 covers 14 residues. The trim removed 5 bases at V and 4 bases at J, leaving 3 bases unmatched. The CDR3 spells CASGAGQGGNTIYF. The DNA of the CDR3 is TGTGCTAGTGGTGCGGGACAGGGCGGAAACACCATATATTTT.

The rearrangement joins TRBV12-5 to TRBJ2-5; weak D call: TRBD1 (6 bases). This CDR3 contains 17 residues. The germline V gene encodes CDR1 LGHNT and CDR2 FRNRAP. The V end was cut by 2 bases, the J end by 5 bases, with 21 bases between. The CDR3 nucleotides read TGTGCTAGTGGTTTGTCGAGACAGGCGACTTACCCGGAGACCCAGTACTTC. Translated: CASGLSRQATYPETQYF.

The chain couples TRBV19 to TRBJ2-3, with TRBD2 identical over 7 bases. In germline, CDR1 is LNHDA, CDR2 SQIVND (reference sequence). The CDR3 has 15 residues. Trimming at V came to 1 base and at J to 2 bases, leaving 3 bases not matched to a gene. This CDR3 is CASSIGSGYTDTQYF. The CDR3 coding sequence is TGTGCCAGTAGTATAGGTAGCGGGTACACAGATACGCAGTATTTT.

The rearrangement links TRBV3-1 (or the pseudogene TRBV3-2) to TRBJ2-5, with 9 bases aligning to TRBD2. Germline V CDR1 and CDR2: LGHDT, YNNKEL (reference sequence). The CDR3 extends over 16 amino acids. The ends lost 0 bases at V and 1 base at J; junction bases unmatched: 3. The CDR3 DNA follows: TGTGCCAGCAGCCAAGATGGACTAGCGAGCCAAGAGACCCAGTACTTC. Translating it yields CASSQDGLASQETQYF.